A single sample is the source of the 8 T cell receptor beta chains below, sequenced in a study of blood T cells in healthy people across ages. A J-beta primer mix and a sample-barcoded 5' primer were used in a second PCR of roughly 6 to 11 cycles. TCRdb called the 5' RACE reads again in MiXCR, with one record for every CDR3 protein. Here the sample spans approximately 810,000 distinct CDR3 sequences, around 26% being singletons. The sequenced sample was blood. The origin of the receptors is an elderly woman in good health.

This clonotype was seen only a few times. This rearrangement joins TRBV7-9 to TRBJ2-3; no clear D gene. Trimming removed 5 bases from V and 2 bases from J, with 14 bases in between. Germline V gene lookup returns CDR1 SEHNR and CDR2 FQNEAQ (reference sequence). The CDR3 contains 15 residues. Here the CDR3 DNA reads TGTGCCAGCAGCGTTGGTCTCCAATTCACAGATACGCAGTATTTT. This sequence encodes CASSVGLQFTDTQYF.

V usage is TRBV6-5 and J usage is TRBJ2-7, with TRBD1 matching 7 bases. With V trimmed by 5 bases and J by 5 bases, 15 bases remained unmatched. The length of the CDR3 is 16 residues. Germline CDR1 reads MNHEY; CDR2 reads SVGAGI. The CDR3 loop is CASSPGDRALFHEQYF. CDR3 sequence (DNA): TGTGCCAGCAGTCCCGGAGACAGGGCCCTCTTCCACGAGCAGTACTTC.

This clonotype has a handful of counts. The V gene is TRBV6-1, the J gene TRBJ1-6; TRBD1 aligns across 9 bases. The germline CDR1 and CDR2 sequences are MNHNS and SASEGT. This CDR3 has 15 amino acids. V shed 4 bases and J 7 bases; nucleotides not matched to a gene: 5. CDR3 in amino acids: CASSANRGPNSPLHF. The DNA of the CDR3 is TGTGCCAGCAGTGCCAACAGGGGGCCCAATTCACCCCTCCACTTT.

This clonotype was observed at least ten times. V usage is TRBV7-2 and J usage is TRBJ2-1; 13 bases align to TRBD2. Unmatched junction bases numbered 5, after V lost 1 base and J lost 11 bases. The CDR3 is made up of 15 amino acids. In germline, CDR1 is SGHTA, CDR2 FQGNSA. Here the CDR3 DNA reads TGTGCCAGCAGCTTAGGAAGGACTAGCGGGGGAAAGCAGTTCTTC. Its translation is CASSLGRTSGGKQFF.

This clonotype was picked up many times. DNA of the CDR3: TGCAGCGTTGAAGACTCCGGGACAGGGGCGGGCGAGCAGTACTTC. This gives the protein CSVEDSGTGAGEQYF. This rearrangement joins TRBV29-1 to TRBJ2-7; 10 bases fit TRBD1. V lost 0 bases and J lost 6; bases outside the gene matches: 8. Per the germline V gene, CDR1 is SQVTM and CDR2 is ANQGSEA. This CDR3 has 15 residues.

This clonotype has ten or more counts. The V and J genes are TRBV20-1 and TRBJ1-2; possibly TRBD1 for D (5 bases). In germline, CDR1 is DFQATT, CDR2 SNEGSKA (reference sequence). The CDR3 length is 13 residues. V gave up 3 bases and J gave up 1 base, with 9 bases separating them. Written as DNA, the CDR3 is TGCAGTGCTAGCAAGGGGATTAACTATGGCTACACCTTC. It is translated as CSASKGINYGYTF.

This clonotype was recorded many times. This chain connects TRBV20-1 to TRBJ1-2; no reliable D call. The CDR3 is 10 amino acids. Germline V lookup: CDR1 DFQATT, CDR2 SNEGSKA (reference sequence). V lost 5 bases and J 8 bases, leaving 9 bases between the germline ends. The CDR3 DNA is TGCAGTGCTTCCATCGGGGGCTACACCTTC. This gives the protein CSASIGGYTF.

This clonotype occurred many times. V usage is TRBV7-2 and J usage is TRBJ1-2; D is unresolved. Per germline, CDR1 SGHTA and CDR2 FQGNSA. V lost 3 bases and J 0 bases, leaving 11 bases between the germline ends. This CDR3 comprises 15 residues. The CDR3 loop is CASSLTGRANYGYTF. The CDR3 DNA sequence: TGTGCCAGCAGCTTGACCGGGCGAGCTAACTATGGCTACACCTTC.